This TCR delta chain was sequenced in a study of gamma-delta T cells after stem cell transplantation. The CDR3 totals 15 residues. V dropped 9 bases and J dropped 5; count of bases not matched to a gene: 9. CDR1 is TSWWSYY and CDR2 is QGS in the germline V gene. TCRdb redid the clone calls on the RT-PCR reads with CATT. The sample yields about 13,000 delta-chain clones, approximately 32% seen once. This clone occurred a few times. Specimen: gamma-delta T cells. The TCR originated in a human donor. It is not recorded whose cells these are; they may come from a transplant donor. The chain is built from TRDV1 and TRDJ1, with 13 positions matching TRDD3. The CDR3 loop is CALEVLGDTGDKLIF. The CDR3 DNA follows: TGTGCTCTCGAAGTACTGGGGGATACGGGGGATAAACTCATCTTT.